The clone carrying this T cell receptor (beta chain) was found many times. Its antigen remains unidentified. This sample is part of a study of post-analysis software for immune sequencing data. The overall study: Relapsing-remitting, secondary progressive and progressive-relapsing multiple sclerosis courses were included. Study results and caveats: F measure clustering grouped samples strongly by preparation batch. Relative to controls, patients with multiple sclerosis showed significantly lower normalized Chao1 diversity.

The library was made from cDNA and included unique molecular identifiers. When about 0.85 to 11 million T cells were used, they gave about 540,000 cDNA molecules. TCRdb itself ran the PCR reads through MiXCR, one entry per CDR3 protein. The table shows approximately 180,000 distinct CDR3 sequences, with approximately 31% occurring only once. The sequenced material came from blood. This clonotype was obtained from a girl under 18 with multiple sclerosis.

CDR3 residues: CASSSVSETQYF. The DNA of the CDR3 is TGTGCCAGCAGTTCTGTTTCGGAGACCCAGTACTTC. The chain combines TRBV12-3 or TRBV12-4 with TRBJ2-5; D is uncertain. The CDR3 has 12 residues. V was trimmed by 4 bases and J by 5 bases, leaving 8 bases between them.